Listed here is a single T cell receptor beta chain. These data come from a study of CD8 T cells in Susac syndrome. The RNA, about 0.5 to 1 ug, was put through reverse transcription using random hexamers. Via MiXCR, TCRdb re-called the immunoSEQ multiplex PCR reads, giving one row per CDR3 protein. In the table there are about 80,000 distinct CDR3 sequences, around 94% of which are singletons. The V gene lost 5 bases and the J gene lost 13 bases, with 27 bases spanning the gap. Germline CDR1 reads PRHDT; CDR2 reads FYEKMQ (reference sequence). This CDR3 is built from 16 residues. Sequencing of TCR beta, carried out with a high-throughput approach, was applied to CD8+ and CD4+ T cells from the blood. The authors negatively isolated CD8+ and CD4+ T cells and FACS-enriched TEMRA cells.

Sample: CD8+ T cells from PBMCs. The chain combines TRBV13 with TRBJ2-1; a possible D gene is TRBD1 (5 bases). The clonotype was recovered from a human donor in good health. The CDR3 DNA reads TGTGCCAGCAGCCCCGGGTCCAGGGTACGGCCTAGGGAACAGTTCTTC. This encodes CASSPGSRVRPREQFF.